This TCR beta chain was captured by sequencing in a study of graft-versus-host responses after intestinal transplantation. The overall study: Each transplant was multivisceral, liver-intestinal, or isolated intestinal. The whole recipient group had anti-thymocyte globulin induction followed by tacrolimus and steroids for two to four years.

The graft tissue was processed, and this released both intraepithelial and lamina propria lymphocytes. Concerning this clone: Its antigen remains unidentified.

The germline V gene has CDR1 SGHDT and CDR2 YYEEEE. The CDR3 runs 13 residues. The V and J ends lost 1 base and 3 bases respectively, with 8 bases between them. Assay: immunoSEQ multiplex PCR; the TCRdb copy retains only in-frame clones and omits some. This sample has about 22,000 clones; about 80% occur once, and the top ten carry under 4%. Study findings and constraints: The recipient marrow held GvH clones, and some of them showed up first in ileum or blood. Some patients had graft-donor T cell macrochimerism. In their allografts, the ratios of graft-versus-host to host-versus-graft T cell clones were high.

Sequencing was performed on ileum tissue, taken 12 days after intestinal transplant. The origin of this receptor is a human patient who received an intestinal transplant, so some T cells may come from the graft donor. The chain combines TRBV5-6 with TRBJ2-7, with D maybe TRBD1 (5 bases). The CDR3 DNA follows: TGTGCCAGCAGCTTGAGAGACAGCTACGAGCAGTACTTC. Its protein is CASSLRDSYEQYF.